This T cell receptor beta chain was profiled in a study of T cells in Graves' hyperthyroidism and ophthalmopathy. Across the whole study: Peripheral blood collection took place at initial diagnosis, before any treatment.

Stable Graves' hyperthyroidism denoted no ophthalmopathy progression over 18 months. This sample holds PBMCs from roughly 10 ml fresh peripheral blood. This clonotype was detected a few times. Trimming cost V 5 bases and J 0 bases; bases outside gene matches: 5. Germline CDR1 is DFQATT and CDR2 is SNEGSKA (reference sequence). The CDR3 is 15 residues long. TCR beta CDR3 sequences were amplified from RNA transcripts. With the HTBI primer set, the TCR CDR3 went through a first round of RT-PCR. Each CDR3 protein is one row after TCRdb ran MiXCR on the multiplex PCR reads. The sample lists around 720,000 distinct CDR3 sequences, roughly a third occurring once.

This clonotype originated in a woman in her thirties or forties with Graves' hyperthyroidism. The sequenced sample consisted of blood. V is TRBV20-1 and J is TRBJ1-5; 9 bases align to TRBD1. CDR3 amino acids: CSALDRGNSNQPQHF. The CDR3 DNA reads TGCAGTGCTCTGGACAGGGGCAATAGCAATCAGCCCCAGCATTTT.